Sequencing of this T cell receptor (beta chain) was carried out in a study of T cell responses to AZD1222 COVID-19 vaccine. The CDR3 sequence is 13 residues long. CDR1 and CDR2 from the germline V gene are LNHDA and SQIVND (reference sequence). V lost 6 bases to trimming and J lost 5 bases, with 13 bases between them. Sequencing used immunoSEQ multiplex PCR; TCRdb keeps in-frame clones, though not all of them. This sample carries about 120,000 clones, about 85% of them seen once, and the ten largest clones take around 3%. The sample here was peripheral blood, taken 28 days after the second AZD1222 dose. This receptor was obtained from an adult who received the AZD1222 COVID-19 vaccine. This chain joins TRBV19 and TRBJ1-2; tentative D call: TRBD1 (5 bases). The CDR3 region has the DNA TGTGCCAGTAGACTTCGGGGGGAATATGGCTACACCTTC. Protein sequence: CASRLRGEYGYTF.